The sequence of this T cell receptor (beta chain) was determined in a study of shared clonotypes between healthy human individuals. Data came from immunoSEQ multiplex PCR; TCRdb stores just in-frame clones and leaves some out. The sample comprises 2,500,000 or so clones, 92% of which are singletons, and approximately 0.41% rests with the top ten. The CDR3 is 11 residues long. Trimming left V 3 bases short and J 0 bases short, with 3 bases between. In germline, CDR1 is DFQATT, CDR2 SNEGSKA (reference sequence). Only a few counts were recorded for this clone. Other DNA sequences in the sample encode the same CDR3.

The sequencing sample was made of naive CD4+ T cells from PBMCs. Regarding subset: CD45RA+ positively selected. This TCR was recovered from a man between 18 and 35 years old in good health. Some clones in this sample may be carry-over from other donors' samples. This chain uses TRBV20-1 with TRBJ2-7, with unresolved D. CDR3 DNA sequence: TGCAGTGCTAGTCGCTCCTACGAGCAGTACTTC. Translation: CSASRSYEQYF.